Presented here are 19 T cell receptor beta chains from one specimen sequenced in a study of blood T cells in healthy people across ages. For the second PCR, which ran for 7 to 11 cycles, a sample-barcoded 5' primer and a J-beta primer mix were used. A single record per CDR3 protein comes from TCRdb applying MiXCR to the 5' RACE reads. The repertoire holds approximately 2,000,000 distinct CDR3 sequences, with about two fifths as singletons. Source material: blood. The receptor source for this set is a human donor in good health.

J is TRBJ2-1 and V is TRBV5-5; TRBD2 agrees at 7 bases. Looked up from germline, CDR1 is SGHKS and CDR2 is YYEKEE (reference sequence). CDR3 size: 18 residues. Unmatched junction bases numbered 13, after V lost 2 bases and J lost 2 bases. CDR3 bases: TGTGCCAGCAGCTTTTCTAGGGGAGCTAGCGGAGCCTACAATGAGCAGTTCTTC. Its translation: CASSFSRGASGAYNEQFF.

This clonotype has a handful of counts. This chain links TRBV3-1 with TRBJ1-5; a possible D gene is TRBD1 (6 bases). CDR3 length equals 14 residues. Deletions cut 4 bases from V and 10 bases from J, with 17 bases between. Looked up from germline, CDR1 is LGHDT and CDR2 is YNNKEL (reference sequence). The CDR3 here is CASSPGGGPTPQHF. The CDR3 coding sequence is TGTGCCAGCAGCCCGGGGGGCGGACCGACACCCCAGCATTTT.

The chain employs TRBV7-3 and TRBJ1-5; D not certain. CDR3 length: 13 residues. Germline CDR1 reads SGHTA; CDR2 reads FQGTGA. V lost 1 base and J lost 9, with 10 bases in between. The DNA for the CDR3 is TGTGCCAGCAGCTTAAACGCTAATAGGCCCCAGCATTTT. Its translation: CASSLNANRPQHF.

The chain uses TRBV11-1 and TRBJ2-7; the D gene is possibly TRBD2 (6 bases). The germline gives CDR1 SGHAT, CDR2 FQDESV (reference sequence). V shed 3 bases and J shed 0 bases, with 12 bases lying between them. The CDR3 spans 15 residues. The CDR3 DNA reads TGTGCCAGCAGCTTTAGTAGCGGCCACTCCTACGAGCAGTACTTC. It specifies CASSFSSGHSYEQYF.

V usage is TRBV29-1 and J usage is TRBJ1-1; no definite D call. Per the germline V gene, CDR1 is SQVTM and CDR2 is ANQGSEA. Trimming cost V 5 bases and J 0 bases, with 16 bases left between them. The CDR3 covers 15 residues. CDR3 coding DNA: TGCAGCGTTATGTTGCGGGCCAGTATGAACACTGAAGCTTTCTTT. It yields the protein CSVMLRASMNTEAFF.

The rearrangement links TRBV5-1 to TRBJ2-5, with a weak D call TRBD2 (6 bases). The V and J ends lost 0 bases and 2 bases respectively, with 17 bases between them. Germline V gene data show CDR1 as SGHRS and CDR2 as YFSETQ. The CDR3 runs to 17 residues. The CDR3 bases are TGCGCCAGCAGCTTGGTTGGTGCCAGGCGGGGACAAGAGACCCAGTACTTC. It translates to CASSLVGARRGQETQYF.

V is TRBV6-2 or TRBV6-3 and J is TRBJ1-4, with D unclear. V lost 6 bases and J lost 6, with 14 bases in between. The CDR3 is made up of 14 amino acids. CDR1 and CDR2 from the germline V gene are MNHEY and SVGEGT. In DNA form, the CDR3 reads TGTGCCAGCAGACCACTCTCACACGATGAAAAACTGTTTTTT. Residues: CASRPLSHDEKLFF.

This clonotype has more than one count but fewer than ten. CDR3 nucleotide sequence: TGCAGCATGCGTAACAGGGAAAAACTGTTTTTT. Translating gives CSMRNREKLFF. The chain recombines TRBV29-1 with TRBJ1-4; D may be TRBD1 (5 bases). CDR1 and CDR2 (germline): SQVTM, ANQGSEA. There are 11 residues in the CDR3. V lost 8 bases, J lost 8 bases, and 12 bases lay in between.

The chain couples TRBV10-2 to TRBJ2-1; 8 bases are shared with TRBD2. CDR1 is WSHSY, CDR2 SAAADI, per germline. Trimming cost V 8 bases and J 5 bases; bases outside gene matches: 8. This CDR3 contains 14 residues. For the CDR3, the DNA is TGCGCCAGCCTCAGTAGCGGGGCTCACAATGAGCAGTTCTTC. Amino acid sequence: CASLSSGAHNEQFF.

In DNA form, the CDR3 reads TGTGCCAGCAGCCCAGGGACAGAGGTCGTTGAAGCTTTCTTT. Protein: CASSPGTEVVEAFF. The chain employs TRBV11-2 and TRBJ1-1; TRBD1 aligns across 7 bases. The CDR3 has 14 amino acids. The V gene end was trimmed by 5 bases and the J gene end by 7 bases; junction bases not matched to a gene: 10. CDR1 is SGHAT, CDR2 FQNNGV, per germline.

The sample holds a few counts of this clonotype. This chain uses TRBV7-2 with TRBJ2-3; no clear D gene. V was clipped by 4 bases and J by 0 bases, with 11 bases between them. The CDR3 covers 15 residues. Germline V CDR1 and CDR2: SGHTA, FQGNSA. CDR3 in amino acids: CASSWSPHSTDTQYF. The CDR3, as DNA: TGTGCCAGCAGCTGGTCACCCCATAGCACAGATACGCAGTATTTT.

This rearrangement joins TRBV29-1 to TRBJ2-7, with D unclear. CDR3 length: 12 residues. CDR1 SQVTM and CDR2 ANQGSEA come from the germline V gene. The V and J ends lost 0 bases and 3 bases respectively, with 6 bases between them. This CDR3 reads CSVEDAGYEQYF. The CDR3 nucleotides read TGCAGCGTTGAAGACGCCGGCTACGAGCAGTACTTC.

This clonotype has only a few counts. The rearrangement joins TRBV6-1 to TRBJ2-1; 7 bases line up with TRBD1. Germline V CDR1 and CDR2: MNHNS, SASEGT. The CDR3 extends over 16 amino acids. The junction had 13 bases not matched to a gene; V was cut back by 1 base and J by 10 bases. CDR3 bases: TGTGCCAGCAGTGAAGTGGGTCGGGACAGCTTGCAAGAGCAGTTCTTC. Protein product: CASSEVGRDSLQEQFF.

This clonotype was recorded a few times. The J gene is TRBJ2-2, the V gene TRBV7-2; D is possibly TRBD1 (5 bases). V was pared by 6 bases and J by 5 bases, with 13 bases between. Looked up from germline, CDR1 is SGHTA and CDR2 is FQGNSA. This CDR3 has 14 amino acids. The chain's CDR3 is CASRAQGSTGELFF. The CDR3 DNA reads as TGTGCCAGCAGAGCCCAGGGAAGTACCGGGGAGCTGTTTTTT.

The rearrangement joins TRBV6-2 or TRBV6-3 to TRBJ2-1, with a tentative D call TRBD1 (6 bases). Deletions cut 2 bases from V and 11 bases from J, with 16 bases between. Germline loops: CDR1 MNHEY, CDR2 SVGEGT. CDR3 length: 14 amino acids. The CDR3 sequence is CASSYQMGATQQFF. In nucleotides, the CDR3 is TGTGCCAGCAGTTACCAAATGGGGGCGACACAGCAGTTCTTC.

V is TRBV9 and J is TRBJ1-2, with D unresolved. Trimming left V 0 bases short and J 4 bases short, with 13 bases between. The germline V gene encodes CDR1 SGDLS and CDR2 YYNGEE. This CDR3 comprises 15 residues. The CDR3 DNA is TGTGCCAGCAGCGTAGGGGCATACACCGGCTATGGCTACACCTTC. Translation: CASSVGAYTGYGYTF.

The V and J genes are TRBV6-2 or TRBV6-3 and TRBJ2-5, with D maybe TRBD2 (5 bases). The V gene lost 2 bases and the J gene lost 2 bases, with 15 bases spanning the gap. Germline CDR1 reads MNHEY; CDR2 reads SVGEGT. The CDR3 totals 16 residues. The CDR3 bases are TGTGCCAGCAGTTACGGGAGACCAGACCCACAAGAGACCCAGTACTTC. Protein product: CASSYGRPDPQETQYF.

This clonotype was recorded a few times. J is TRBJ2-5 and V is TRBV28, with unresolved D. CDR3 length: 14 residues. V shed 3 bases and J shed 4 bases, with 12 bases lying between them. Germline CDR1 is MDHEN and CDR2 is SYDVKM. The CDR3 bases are TGTGCCAGCAGTTTCACTGGTTATAGAGAGACCCAGTACTTC. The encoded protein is CASSFTGYRETQYF.

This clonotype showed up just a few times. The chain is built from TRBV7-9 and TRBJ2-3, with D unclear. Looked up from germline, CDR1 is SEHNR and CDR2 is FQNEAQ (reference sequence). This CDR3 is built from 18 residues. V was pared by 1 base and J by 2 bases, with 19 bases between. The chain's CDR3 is CASSLVVRVTPTTDTQYF. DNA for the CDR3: TGTGCCAGCAGCTTAGTGGTTCGTGTCACACCAACCACAGATACGCAGTATTTT.